One sample yielded the 27 T cell receptor beta chains listed below, sequenced in a study of T cell responses to AZD1222 COVID-19 vaccine. Only in-frame clones appear in the TCRdb table, and some are missing; sequencing was by immunoSEQ multiplex PCR. This sample has roughly 110,000 clones, with around 91% found just once. Source: peripheral blood, taken on day 0 of AZD1222 vaccination. The receptors were gathered from an adult in good health.

In this sample, this clone turned up once. The chain recombines TRBV15 with TRBJ1-1; D is ambiguous. There are 13 residues in the CDR3. V was clipped by 0 bases and J by 8 bases, with 10 bases between them. Looked up from germline, CDR1 is LNHNV and CDR2 is YYDKDF (reference sequence). The CDR3 protein is CATSRDGNAEAFF. CDR3 DNA sequence: TGTGCCACCAGCAGAGATGGAAATGCCGAAGCTTTCTTT.

This chain joins TRBV19 and TRBJ2-7; D gene uncertain. V was shortened by 5 bases and J by 2 bases, with 16 bases between the two germline ends. The CDR3 has 15 residues. Germline CDR1 reads LNHDA; CDR2 reads SQIVND (reference sequence). The CDR3 here is CASSLLPLKTYEQYF. CDR3 DNA: TGTGCCAGTAGTCTCCTGCCTCTAAAAACCTACGAGCAGTACTTC.

The chain combines TRBV3-1 (or the pseudogene TRBV3-2) with TRBJ1-1, with D possibly matching TRBD1 (5 bases). CDR1 and CDR2 (germline): LGHDT, YNNKEL (reference sequence). The CDR3 loop spans 15 amino acids. V gave up 4 bases and J gave up 0 bases, with 12 bases separating them. In DNA form, the CDR3 reads TGTGCCAGCAGCCTAAAAATAGGGGTGAACACTGAAGCTTTCTTT. Its protein product is CASSLKIGVNTEAFF.

The chain combines TRBV6-5 with TRBJ2-6, with TRBD1 as a possible D gene (6 bases). The CDR3 has 15 residues. The germline V and J ends were trimmed by 7 bases and 0 bases, with 10 bases remaining between them. Germline V gene lookup returns CDR1 MNHEY and CDR2 SVGAGI. CDR3 DNA sequence: TGTGCCAGCACCTGGACAGTCTCTGGGGCCAACGTCCTGACTTTC. It encodes CASTWTVSGANVLTF.

The gene calls are TRBV7-3 and TRBJ2-5; 10 nucleotides match TRBD1. The junction had 5 bases not matched to a gene; V was cut back by 5 bases and J by 5 bases. Germline values: CDR1 SGHTA, CDR2 FQGTGA. The CDR3 has 14 residues. The DNA for the CDR3 is TGTGCCAGCAGCCGGGACAGGGGATATGAGACCCAGTACTTC. It encodes CASSRDRGYETQYF.

This chain uses TRBV7-2 with TRBJ2-7; 10 nucleotides agree with TRBD1. This CDR3 is built from 15 residues. The V and J ends lost 1 base and 5 bases, in that order; junction bases with no gene match: 5. Looked up from germline, CDR1 is SGHTA and CDR2 is FQGNSA. In DNA form, the CDR3 reads TGTGCCAGCAGCTTAGATGGGACAGGGGCCCACGAGCAGTACTTC. It yields the protein CASSLDGTGAHEQYF.

J is TRBJ1-1 and V is TRBV30; D possibly corresponds to TRBD1 (5 bases). Trimming pared 2 bases from V and 10 bases from J, leaving 20 bases between. CDR1 GTSNPN and CDR2 SVGIG come from the germline V gene (reference sequence). The CDR3 has 14 residues. The CDR3 sequence is CAWSLPLGAGGAFF. The CDR3 DNA is TGTGCCTGGAGTCTCCCTCTAGGGGCGGGTGGAGCTTTCTTT.

The chain links TRBV29-1 to TRBJ2-1, with 14 positions matching TRBD2. Germline lookup yields CDR1 SQVTM and CDR2 ANQGSEA. Germline trimming cut 7 bases from V and 7 bases from J; bases unmatched to any gene: 6. The CDR3 has 14 amino acids. In DNA form, the CDR3 reads TGCAGCGGGCGACTAGCGGGGGGGCCGAATGAGCAGTTCTTC. Translating gives CSGRLAGGPNEQFF.

V and J are TRBV25-1 and TRBJ2-2; 8 nucleotides align to TRBD1. The germline gives CDR1 MGHDK, CDR2 SYGVNS. V shed 7 bases and J 2 bases; nucleotides not matched to a gene: 6. This CDR3 comprises 15 residues. CDR3 loop: CASMRGQGNTGELFF. In DNA, the CDR3 is TGTGCCAGCATGAGAGGACAGGGTAACACCGGGGAGCTGTTTTTT.

J is TRBJ1-2 and V is TRBV7-6, with D possibly being TRBD1 (5 bases). The CDR3 contains 13 residues. Per germline, CDR1 SGHVS and CDR2 FNYEAQ. V was shortened by 0 bases and J by 7 bases, with 9 bases between the two germline ends. As DNA, the CDR3 is TGTGCCAGCAGCTTAGCGTCCGGGACTGGCTACACCTTC. It translates to CASSLASGTGYTF.

The gene calls are TRBV4-3 and TRBJ1-2; TRBD1 might be the D (5 bases). Germline assignment: CDR1 LGHNA and CDR2 YSLEER. V lost 0 bases, J lost 4 bases, and 15 bases lay in between. CDR3 size: 16 residues. The CDR3 DNA reads as TGCGCCAGCAGCCAAGATCCGGGAGGGACGCCCTATGGCTACACCTTC. Protein sequence: CASSQDPGGTPYGYTF.

The CDR3 here is CSVWSSYNEQFF. CDR3 bases: TGCAGCGTCTGGAGCTCCTACAATGAGCAGTTCTTC. The chain links TRBV29-1 to TRBJ2-1, with unresolved D. CDR1 is SQVTM and CDR2 is ANQGSEA in the germline V gene. Trimming pared 6 bases from V and 0 bases from J, leaving 6 bases between. This CDR3 is built from 12 residues.

This clone has a single count. The V call is TRBV5-8, the J call TRBJ1-1; D gene unclear. Trimming shortened V by 4 bases and J by 9 bases, and 25 bases separated the two germline ends. The V gene's germline CDR1 is SGHTS and CDR2 YDEGEE. The length of the CDR3 is 16 residues. CDR3 DNA: TGTGCCAGCAGCCACGGGTTAGCCGGTATGGCCGAGAAAGCTTTCTTT. Translating gives CASSHGLAGMAEKAFF.

The rearrangement joins TRBV11-1 to TRBJ2-1; possible D gene TRBD2, 6 bases. This CDR3 is 14 amino acids long. V was shortened by 3 bases and J by 5 bases, with 11 bases between the two germline ends. Germline V gene lookup returns CDR1 SGHAT and CDR2 FQDESV (reference sequence). This chain's CDR3 is CASSFGGPDNEQFF. The CDR3 DNA reads TGTGCCAGCAGCTTCGGGGGACCTGACAATGAGCAGTTCTTC.

This chain uses TRBV7-9 with TRBJ1-4; the match to TRBD1 covers 8 bases. V was pared by 5 bases and J by 0 bases, with 11 bases of the junction left unmatched. CDR1 is SEHNR and CDR2 is FQNEAQ in the germline V gene (reference sequence). The CDR3 is made up of 18 amino acids. The CDR3 here is CASSTRTGNEATNEKLFF. The CDR3 DNA is TGTGCCAGCAGCACTAGGACAGGGAATGAGGCAACTAATGAAAAACTGTTTTTT.

This chain links TRBV12-3 or TRBV12-4 with TRBJ2-1; D gene unclear. This CDR3 has 12 amino acids. V was pared by 8 bases and J by 4 bases, with 9 bases between. CDR3 nucleotide sequence: TGTGCCAGCGGAACCCGGTACAATGAGCAGTTCTTC. Protein: CASGTRYNEQFF.

V usage is TRBV25-1 and J usage is TRBJ2-3; no clear D. There are 14 residues in the CDR3. The germline V gene encodes CDR1 MGHDK and CDR2 SYGVNS. The V end lost 5 bases, the J end lost 2 bases, and 11 bases lay between the germline ends. The CDR3 is CASSPRITTDTQYF. CDR3 nucleotide sequence: TGTGCCAGCAGTCCCCGGATTACCACAGATACGCAGTATTTT.

This clone was counted a single time. The rearrangement joins TRBV12-3 or TRBV12-4 to TRBJ1-2; maybe TRBD1 (6 bases). This CDR3 contains 11 residues. V dropped 5 bases and J dropped 7 bases, with 8 bases sitting between them. The CDR3 DNA sequence: TGTGCCAGCAGTCTCAGGGGTGGCTACACCTTC. Encoded protein: CASSLRGGYTF.

This clone was detected only a few times. The V gene is TRBV6-2 or TRBV6-3, the J gene TRBJ1-5; D is undetermined. The CDR3 has 13 amino acids. CDR1 and CDR2 from the germline V gene are MNHEY and SVGEGT. The ends were cut back, 0 bases at V and 7 bases at J, with 7 bases in the middle. This CDR3 reads CASSYSRGQPQHF. The DNA for the CDR3 is TGTGCCAGCAGTTACTCGCGCGGGCAGCCCCAGCATTTT.

V gene TRBV30 combines with J gene TRBJ2-7; 9 nucleotides line up with TRBD2. Per germline, CDR1 GTSNPN and CDR2 SVGIG (reference sequence). V dropped 1 base and J dropped 0; count of bases not matched to a gene: 7. The CDR3 loop spans 16 amino acids. CDR3 residues: CAWSGSGGPYSYEQYF. The CDR3 nucleotides are TGTGCCTGGAGTGGTAGCGGGGGCCCGTACTCCTACGAGCAGTACTTC.

The chain recombines TRBV4-2 with TRBJ1-2, with D uncertain. Between the trimmed V and J ends, which lost 0 bases and 7 bases, there was a span of 15 bases. CDR3 length: 15 residues. Germline V gives CDR1 LGHNA, CDR2 YNFKEQ. Written as DNA, the CDR3 is TGTGCCAGCAGCCAAGATCTAGCAGGTCTCTCTGGCTACACCTTC. Protein product: CASSQDLAGLSGYTF.

The chain links TRBV6-1 to TRBJ2-5; D ambiguous. In germline, CDR1 is MNHNS, CDR2 SASEGT. The CDR3 has 14 amino acids. Trimming removed 2 bases at V and 4 bases at J, with 11 bases between. The CDR3 DNA reads as TGTGCCAGCAGTGAATATTCGACTCGAGAGACCCAGTACTTC. Its translation: CASSEYSTRETQYF.

This clone was observed a single time. The chain recombines TRBV19 with TRBJ1-3, with D hard to call. Trimming left V 7 bases short and J 0 bases short, with 13 bases between. This CDR3 has 15 residues. Germline CDR1 and CDR2: LNHDA and SQIVND (reference sequence). CDR3 nucleotide sequence: TGTGCCAGTAACATGAACAGAGACTCTGGAAACACCATATATTTT. This gives the protein CASNMNRDSGNTIYF. The full variable domain, in which reference TRBV19 and TRBJ1-3 provide the parts outside the CDR3, is DGGITQSPKYLFRKEGQNVTLSCEQNLNHDAMYWYRQDPGQGLRLIYYSQIVNDFQKGDIAEGYSVSREKKESFPLTVTSAQKNPTAFYLCASNMNRDSGNTIYFGEGSWLTVV.

Here the CDR3 reads CASTLTGRQGKETQYF. CDR3 DNA: TGTGCCAGTACCCTGACAGGCCGGCAGGGCAAAGAGACCCAGTACTTC. This chain links TRBV19 with TRBJ2-5; possibly TRBD1 for D (6 bases). The V gene's germline CDR1 is LNHDA and CDR2 SQIVND (reference sequence). The CDR3 sequence is 16 residues long. V was pared by 7 bases and J by 3 bases, with 21 bases between.

The J gene is TRBJ1-1, the V gene TRBV19, with D possibly being TRBD1 (6 bases). Germline V gene data show CDR1 as LNHDA and CDR2 as SQIVND (reference sequence). Deletions cut 4 bases from V and 11 bases from J, with 17 bases between. The CDR3 spans 13 residues. CDR3 in DNA: TGTGCCAGTAGTAGTTTATACAGGGACGAGGCTTTCTTT. Translated: CASSSLYRDEAFF.

The rearrangement uses TRBV7-2 and TRBJ2-7; D is perhaps TRBD1 (7 bases). The CDR3 spans 14 residues. Trimming took off 3 bases at V and 3 bases at J, with 12 bases between the two ends. From germline, CDR1 is SGHTA and CDR2 FQGNSA. Here the CDR3 reads CASSFRGTVYEQYF. The CDR3 region has the DNA TGTGCCAGCAGCTTCCGCGGGACAGTCTACGAGCAGTACTTC.

V usage is TRBV10-2 and J usage is TRBJ1-1; D call uncertain. V was pared by 6 bases and J by 2 bases, with 7 bases between. Germline CDR1 reads WSHSY; CDR2 reads SAAADI. CDR3 size: 12 residues. CDR3 DNA: TGCGCCAGCAGCACGGTAAACACTGAAGCTTTCTTT. As protein: CASSTVNTEAFF.